The 8 T cell receptor beta chains listed next were all sequenced from one sample in a study of blood T cell repertoires in COVID-19. Clones were read by immunoSEQ multiplex PCR, and TCRdb kept only the in-frame ones, dropping some. The table lists approximately 210,000 clones, roughly 94% of them singletons. Sequenced input: peripheral blood. The receptors originated from a man aged 30-40 years with COVID-19, enrolled during active disease.

The rearrangement joins TRBV27 to TRBJ2-5, with 14 bases fitting TRBD2. The CDR3 contains 20 residues. Germline CDR1 is MNHEY and CDR2 is SMNVEV (reference sequence). V was clipped by 6 bases and J by 1 base; unmatched bases: 16. The CDR3 reads CASSLFLTGTSGGAQETQYF. In nucleotides, the CDR3 is TGTGCCAGCAGCCTCTTCCTAACCGGGACTAGCGGGGGTGCCCAAGAGACCCAGTACTTC.

This chain uses TRBV5-5 with TRBJ1-4, with D possibly TRBD1 on 6 matching bases. Trimming took off 1 base at V and 7 bases at J, with 29 bases between the two ends. Per the germline V gene, CDR1 is SGHKS and CDR2 is YYEKEE (reference sequence). There are 20 residues in the CDR3. CDR3 amino acids: CASSLIYVVGAGDDGEKLFF. The CDR3 DNA follows: TGTGCCAGCAGCTTGATTTACGTCGTGGGGGCAGGGGATGACGGTGAAAAACTGTTTTTT.

The V call is TRBV12-5, the J call TRBJ1-3, with TRBD1 matching over 7 bases. The V gene's germline CDR1 is LGHNT and CDR2 FRNRAP. V lost 0 bases and J lost 4; bases outside the gene matches: 0. This CDR3 has 14 amino acids. CDR3 in amino acids: CASGLVQGGNTIYF. The CDR3 region has the DNA TGTGCTAGTGGTTTGGTACAGGGGGGAAACACCATATATTTT.

The V call is TRBV5-4, the J call TRBJ2-5; 10 bases are a match to TRBD2. CDR1 and CDR2 from the germline V gene are SGHNT and YYREEE (reference sequence). V shed 2 bases and J 2 bases; nucleotides not matched to a gene: 3. This CDR3 comprises 15 residues. Here the CDR3 reads CASSLLSGGQETQYF. In nucleotides, the CDR3 is TGTGCCAGCAGCTTACTTAGCGGGGGGCAAGAGACCCAGTACTTC.

This chain connects TRBV27 to TRBJ2-3, with 8 positions matching TRBD2. The ends lost 6 bases at V and 0 bases at J; junction bases unmatched: 8. Germline values: CDR1 MNHEY, CDR2 SMNVEV (reference sequence). The CDR3 spans 16 residues. The CDR3 coding sequence is TGTGCCAGCAGGCGCTCTCGGGGGGGGAGCACAGATACGCAGTATTTT. It specifies CASRRSRGGSTDTQYF.

The V gene is TRBV3-1 (or the pseudogene TRBV3-2), the J gene TRBJ2-1, with a possible D match to TRBD1 (6 bases). Trimming removed 3 bases from V and 6 bases from J, with 18 bases in between. This CDR3 spans 16 amino acids. CDR1 LGHDT and CDR2 YNNKEL come from the germline V gene (reference sequence). CDR3 loop: CASSQLSQGKLNEQFF. The CDR3 bases are TGTGCCAGCAGCCAGTTATCTCAGGGGAAGCTCAATGAGCAGTTCTTC.

This sequence joins TRBV4-1 and TRBJ1-2, with a weak D call TRBD1 (5 bases). Trimming stripped 3 bases from V and 6 bases from J, with 17 bases between. Germline CDR1 MGHRA, CDR2 YSYEKL. The CDR3 extends over 15 amino acids. This CDR3 reads CASSQYHWGVDGYTF. CDR3 nucleotides: TGCGCCAGCAGCCAGTACCACTGGGGGGTGGATGGCTACACCTTC.

The rearrangement joins TRBV10-3 to TRBJ2-4; 11 bases match TRBD1. The CDR3 has 14 amino acids. Germline V gene data show CDR1 as ENHRY and CDR2 as SYGVKD. The V gene end was trimmed by 6 bases and the J gene end by 8 bases; junction bases not matched to a gene: 6. The CDR3 DNA follows: TGTGCCATCAGACCCGGGACAGGGGGAGACATTCAGTACTTC. Amino acid sequence: CAIRPGTGGDIQYF.